This TCR beta chain derives from a study of OX40 agonist ivuxolimab in advanced cancers. The data were produced by immunoSEQ multiplex PCR, yet TCRdb's version contains in-frame clones alone and is incomplete. Of about 98,000 clones listed, about 92% are singletons. A history of autoimmune disease or systemic immunosuppression excluded patients. Findings and limits, study-wide: CD8+ T cells showed, on average, more clonal expansion than CD4+ cells.

CDR1 is MDHEN and CDR2 is SYDVKM in the germline V gene. The CDR3 totals 13 residues. Trimming pared 6 bases from V and 1 base from J, leaving 9 bases between. On this clone: Its antigen is still unknown.

The chain is built from TRBV28 and TRBJ1-2; D unclear. The starting material was CD4+ or CD8+ T cells sorted from blood, obtained in a trial of the OX40 agonist ivuxolimab. This TCR was recovered from an adult with an advanced solid tumor such as melanoma, head and neck, liver or kidney cancer. CDR3 region: CASSRVNNYGYTF. The CDR3 nucleotides are TGTGCCAGCAGCAGAGTTAATAACTATGGCTACACCTTC.